The clone carrying this TCR beta chain has a handful of counts. The data were taken from a study of cytomegalovirus exposure and HLA in healthy donors. The PCR used 60 Vbeta and 13 Jbeta primers. Produced via immunoSEQ multiplex PCR; TCRdb's table is partial and in-frame only. The sample lists 110,000 or so clones, 12% to 15% occurring once. The CDR3 totals 12 residues. The V end lost 6 bases, the J end lost 1 base, and 6 bases lay between the germline ends. Germline CDR1 is SQVTM and CDR2 is ANQGSEA. The sequence was obtained from a female donor in good health and CMV-seronegative. The chain joins TRBV29-1 to TRBJ2-2; D is ambiguous. Sequenced sample: PBMCs. The CDR3: CSVDKNTGELFF. The CDR3, as DNA: TGCAGCGTCGACAAGAACACCGGGGAGCTGTTTTTT.